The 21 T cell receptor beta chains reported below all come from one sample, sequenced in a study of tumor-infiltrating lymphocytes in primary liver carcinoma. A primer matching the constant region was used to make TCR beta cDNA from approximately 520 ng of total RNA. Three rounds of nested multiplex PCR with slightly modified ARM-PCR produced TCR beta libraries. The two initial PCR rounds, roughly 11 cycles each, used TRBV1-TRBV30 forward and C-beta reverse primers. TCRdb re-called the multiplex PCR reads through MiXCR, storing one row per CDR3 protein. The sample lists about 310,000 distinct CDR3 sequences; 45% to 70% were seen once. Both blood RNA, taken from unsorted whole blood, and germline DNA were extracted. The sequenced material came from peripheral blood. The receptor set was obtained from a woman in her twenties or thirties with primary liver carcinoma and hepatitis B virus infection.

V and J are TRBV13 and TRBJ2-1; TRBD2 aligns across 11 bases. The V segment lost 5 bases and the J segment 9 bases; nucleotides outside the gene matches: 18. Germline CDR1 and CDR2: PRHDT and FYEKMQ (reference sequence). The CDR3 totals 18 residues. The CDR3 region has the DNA TGTGCCAGCAGCCCCCTCCTGCTTAGCGGGAGGGGCCCGGGTGAGCAGTTCTTC. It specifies CASSPLLLSGRGPGEQFF.

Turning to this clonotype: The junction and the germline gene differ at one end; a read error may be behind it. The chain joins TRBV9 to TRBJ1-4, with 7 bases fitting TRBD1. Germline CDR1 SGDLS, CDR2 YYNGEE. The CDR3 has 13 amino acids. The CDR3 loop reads CASSLDRDGKLLF. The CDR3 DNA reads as TGTGCCAGCAGCCTAGACAGGGACGGTAAACTGCTTTTT.

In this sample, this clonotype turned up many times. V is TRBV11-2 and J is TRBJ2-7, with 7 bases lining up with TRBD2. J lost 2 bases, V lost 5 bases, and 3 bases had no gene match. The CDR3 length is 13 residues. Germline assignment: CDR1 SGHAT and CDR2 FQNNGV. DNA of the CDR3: TGTGCCAGCAGCGCCGGGGGGACCTACGAGCAGTACTTC. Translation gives CASSAGGTYEQYF. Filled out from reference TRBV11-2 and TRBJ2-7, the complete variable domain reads EAGVAQSPRYKIIEKRQSVAFWCNPISGHATLYWYQQILGQGPKLLIQFQNNGVVDDSQLPKDRFSAERLKGVDSTLKIQPAKLEDSAVYLCASSAGGTYEQYFGPGTRLTVT.

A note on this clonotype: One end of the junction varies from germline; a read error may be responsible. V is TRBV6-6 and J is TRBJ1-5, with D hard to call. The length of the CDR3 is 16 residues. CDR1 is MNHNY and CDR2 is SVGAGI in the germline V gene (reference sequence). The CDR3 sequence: CTSSYSTGLSNQPQRF. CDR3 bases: TGTACCAGCAGTTACTCGACGGGGTTGAGCAATCAGCCCCAGCGTTTT.

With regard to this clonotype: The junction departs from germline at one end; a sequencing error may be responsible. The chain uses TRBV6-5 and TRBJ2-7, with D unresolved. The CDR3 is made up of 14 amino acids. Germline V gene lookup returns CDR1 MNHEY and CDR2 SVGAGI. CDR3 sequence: CASSPRMGTYEQYF. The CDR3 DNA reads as TGTGCCAGCAGTCCCCGAATGGGCACCTACGAACAGTACTTC.

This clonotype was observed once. CDR3 nucleotide sequence: TGTGCCAGCAATAGCGAGTCCTACGAGCAGTACTTC. Translation gives CASNSESYEQYF. V is TRBV28 and J is TRBJ2-7; D may be TRBD2 (5 bases). The CDR3 consists of 12 residues. Trimming left V 7 bases short and J 1 base short, with 8 bases between. CDR1 and CDR2 (germline): MDHEN, SYDVKM.

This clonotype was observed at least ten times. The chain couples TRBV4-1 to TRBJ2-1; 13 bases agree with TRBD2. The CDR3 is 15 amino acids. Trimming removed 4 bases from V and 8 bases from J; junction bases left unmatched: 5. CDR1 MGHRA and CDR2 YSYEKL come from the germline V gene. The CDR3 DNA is TGCGCCAGCAGCCGGACTAGCGGGGGCGGCGATGAGCAGTTCTTC. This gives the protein CASSRTSGGGDEQFF.

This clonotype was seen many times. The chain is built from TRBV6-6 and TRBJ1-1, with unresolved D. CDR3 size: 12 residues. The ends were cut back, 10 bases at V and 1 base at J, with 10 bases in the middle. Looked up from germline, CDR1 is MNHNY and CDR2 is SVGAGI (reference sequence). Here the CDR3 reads CAISLKNTEAFF. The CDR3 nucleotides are TGTGCCATTTCCCTAAAGAACACTGAAGCTTTCTTT.

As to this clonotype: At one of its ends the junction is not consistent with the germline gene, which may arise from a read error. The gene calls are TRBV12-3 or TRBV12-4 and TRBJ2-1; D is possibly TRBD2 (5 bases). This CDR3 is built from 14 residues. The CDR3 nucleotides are TGTGCCAACAGTTTTCGGGGAGTACGGAATGAGCAGTTCTTC. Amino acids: CANSFRGVRNEQFF.

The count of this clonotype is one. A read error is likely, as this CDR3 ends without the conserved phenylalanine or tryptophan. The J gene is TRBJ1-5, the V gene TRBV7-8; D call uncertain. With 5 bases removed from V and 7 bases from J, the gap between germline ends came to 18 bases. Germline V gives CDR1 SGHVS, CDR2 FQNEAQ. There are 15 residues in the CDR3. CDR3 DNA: TGTGCCAGCAGCCTTACGGGCCAGGTCGGCCAGCCCCAGCATTCT. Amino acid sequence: CASSLTGQVGQPQHS.

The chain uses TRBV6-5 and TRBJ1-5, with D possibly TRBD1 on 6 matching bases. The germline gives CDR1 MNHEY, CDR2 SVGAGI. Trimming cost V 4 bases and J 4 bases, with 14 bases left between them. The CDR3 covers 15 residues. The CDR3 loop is CASSSHPDRNQPQHF. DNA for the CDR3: TGTGCCAGCAGTTCGCATCCGGACAGAAATCAGCCCCAGCATTTT.

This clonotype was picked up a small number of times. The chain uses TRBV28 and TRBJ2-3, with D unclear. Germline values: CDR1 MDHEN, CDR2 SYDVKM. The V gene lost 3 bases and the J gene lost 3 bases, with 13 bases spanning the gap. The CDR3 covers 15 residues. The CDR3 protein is CASSFILVGTDTQYF. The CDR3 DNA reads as TGTGCCAGCAGTTTCATCTTGGTAGGGACAGATACGCAGTATTTT.

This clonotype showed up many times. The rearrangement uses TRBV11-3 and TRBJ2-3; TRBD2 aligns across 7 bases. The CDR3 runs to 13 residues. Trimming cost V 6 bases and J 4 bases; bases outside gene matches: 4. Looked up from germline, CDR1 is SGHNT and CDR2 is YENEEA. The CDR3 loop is CASRGGSSDTQYF. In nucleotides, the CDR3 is TGTGCCAGCAGGGGCGGGAGCTCAGATACGCAGTATTTT.

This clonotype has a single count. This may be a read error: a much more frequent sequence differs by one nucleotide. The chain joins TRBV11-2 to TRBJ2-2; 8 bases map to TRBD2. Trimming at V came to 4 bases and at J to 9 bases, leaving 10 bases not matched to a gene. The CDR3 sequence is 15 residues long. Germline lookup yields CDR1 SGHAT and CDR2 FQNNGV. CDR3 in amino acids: CASSSPGGVDRELFF. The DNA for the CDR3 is TGTGCCAGCAGCTCCCCGGGGGGGGTTGACAGGGAGCTGTTTTTT.

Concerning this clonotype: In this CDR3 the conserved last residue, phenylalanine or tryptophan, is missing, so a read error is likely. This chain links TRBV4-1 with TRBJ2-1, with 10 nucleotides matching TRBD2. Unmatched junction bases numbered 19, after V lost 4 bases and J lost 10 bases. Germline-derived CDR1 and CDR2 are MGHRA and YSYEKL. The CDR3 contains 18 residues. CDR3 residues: CASSPIGKLAGANREQFL. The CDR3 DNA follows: TGCGCCAGCAGCCCTATCGGGAAGCTAGCGGGAGCCAACAGGGAGCAGTTCCTC.

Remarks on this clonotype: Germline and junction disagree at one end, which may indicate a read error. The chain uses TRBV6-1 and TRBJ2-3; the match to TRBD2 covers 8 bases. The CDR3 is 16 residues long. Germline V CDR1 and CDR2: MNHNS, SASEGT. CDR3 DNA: TGTACCAGCAGTGGAGGAACGGGAGGGGGGACAGATACGCAGTATTTT. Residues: CTSSGGTGGGTDTQYF.

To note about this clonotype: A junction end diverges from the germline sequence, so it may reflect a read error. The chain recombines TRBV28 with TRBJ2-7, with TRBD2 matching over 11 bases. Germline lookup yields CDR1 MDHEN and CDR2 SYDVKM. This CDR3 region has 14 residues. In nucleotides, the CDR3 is TGTGCCAGCCATACCACTAGCGGGAGTCACGAGCGGTACTTC. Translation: CASHTTSGSHERYF.

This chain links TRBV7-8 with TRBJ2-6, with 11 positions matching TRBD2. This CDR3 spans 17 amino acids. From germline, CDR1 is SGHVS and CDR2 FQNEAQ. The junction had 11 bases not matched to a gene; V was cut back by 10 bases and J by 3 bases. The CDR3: CATNSGRENFGANVLTF. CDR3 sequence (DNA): TGTGCCACTAATAGCGGGAGGGAGAATTTTGGGGCCAACGTCCTGACTTTC.

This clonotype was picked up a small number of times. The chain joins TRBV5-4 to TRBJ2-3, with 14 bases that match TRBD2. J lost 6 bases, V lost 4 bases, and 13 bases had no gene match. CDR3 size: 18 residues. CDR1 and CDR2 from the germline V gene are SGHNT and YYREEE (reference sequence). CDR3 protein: CASSLGLAGGFRPDTQYF. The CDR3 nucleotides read TGTGCCAGCAGCCTTGGACTAGCGGGAGGTTTCCGCCCGGATACGCAGTATTTT.

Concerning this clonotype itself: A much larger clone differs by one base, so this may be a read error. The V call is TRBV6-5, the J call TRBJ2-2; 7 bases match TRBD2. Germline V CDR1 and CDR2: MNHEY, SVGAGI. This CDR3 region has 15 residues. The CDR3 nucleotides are TGTGTCAGCAGGGAGGGAGCGGTAAACACCGGGGAGCTGTTTTTT. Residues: CVSREGAVNTGELFF.

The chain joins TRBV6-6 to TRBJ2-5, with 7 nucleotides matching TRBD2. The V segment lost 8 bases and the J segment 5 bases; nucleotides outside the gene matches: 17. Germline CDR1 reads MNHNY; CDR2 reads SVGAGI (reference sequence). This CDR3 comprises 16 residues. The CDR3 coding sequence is TGTGCCAGCCACGCCGCGGGAGAGGGTTCGGGGGAGACCCAGTACTTC. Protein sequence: CASHAAGEGSGETQYF.